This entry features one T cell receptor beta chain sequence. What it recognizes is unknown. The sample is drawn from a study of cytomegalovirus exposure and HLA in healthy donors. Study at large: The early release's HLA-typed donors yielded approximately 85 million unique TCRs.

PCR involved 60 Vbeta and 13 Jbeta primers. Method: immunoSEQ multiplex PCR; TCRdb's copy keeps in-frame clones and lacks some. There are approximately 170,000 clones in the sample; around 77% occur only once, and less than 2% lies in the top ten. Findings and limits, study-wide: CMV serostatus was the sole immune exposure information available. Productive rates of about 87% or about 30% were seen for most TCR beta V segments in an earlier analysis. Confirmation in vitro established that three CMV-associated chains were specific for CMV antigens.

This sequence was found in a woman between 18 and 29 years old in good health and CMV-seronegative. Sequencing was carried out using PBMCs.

This chain's CDR3 is CASSLGGPNYGYTF. As DNA, the CDR3 is TGTGCCAGCAGCCTCGGAGGACCCAACTATGGCTACACCTTC. J is TRBJ1-2 and V is TRBV27; D is uncertain. Trimming took off 6 bases at V and 2 bases at J, with 13 bases between the two ends. From germline, CDR1 is MNHEY and CDR2 SMNVEV (reference sequence). CDR3 size: 14 residues.